The 29 T cell receptor beta chains below come from one sample, sequenced in a study of shared clonotypes between healthy human individuals. The assay was immunoSEQ multiplex PCR, and TCRdb's table has in-frame clones only and misses some. The sample lists approximately 460,000 clones; around 77% were seen once. Sequenced material: PBMCs. The receptors shown here come from a woman aged 35 to 49 in good health. Some clones in this sample may be carry-over from other donors' samples.

A word on this clone: The germline gene is not matched at one end of the junction; a read error may be the cause. The chain carries TRBV5-3 and TRBJ2-7; 8 nucleotides agree with TRBD2. Being an ORF, TRBV5-3 has a function that is uncertain. The CDR3 contains 14 residues. CDR3 in DNA: TGTGCCAGCAGCTCCGGGACTAGGGCCTACGAGCAGTACTTC. Amino acids: CASSSGTRAYEQYF.

The CDR3 nucleotides are TGTGCCAGTAGTCTAGGCATTAACTCTGGGGCCAACGTCCTGACTTTC. Its protein is CASSLGINSGANVLTF. This chain joins TRBV19 and TRBJ2-6; no reliable D call. The V and J ends lost 5 bases and 0 bases respectively, with 11 bases between them. The CDR3 totals 16 residues. CDR1 is LNHDA, CDR2 SQIVND, per germline (reference sequence).

The rearrangement uses TRBV4-2 and TRBJ2-3, with TRBD2 identical over 13 bases. The V gene end was trimmed by 0 bases and the J gene end by 4 bases; junction bases not matched to a gene: 4. In germline, CDR1 is LGHNA, CDR2 YNFKEQ. The CDR3 totals 17 residues. The CDR3 DNA reads as TGTGCCAGCAGCCAAGAAACTAGCGGGAGGGCCGCAGATACGCAGTATTTT. This gives the protein CASSQETSGRAADTQYF.

V gene TRBV28 combines with J gene TRBJ2-7; TRBD1 matches at 9 bases. CDR3 length: 12 amino acids. J lost 9 bases, V lost 5 bases, and 5 bases had no gene match. The germline V gene has CDR1 MDHEN and CDR2 SYDVKM. This CDR3 reads CASSLQQGAQYF. The CDR3 DNA reads as TGTGCCAGCAGTCTCCAACAGGGGGCGCAGTACTTC.

The CDR3 DNA reads TGTGCCAGCAGCTGGACAGGGCGCAATGAGCAGTTCTTC. The encoded protein is CASSWTGRNEQFF. The J gene is TRBJ2-1, the V gene TRBV5-6, with 8 positions matching TRBD1. V lost 3 bases and J lost 6; bases outside the gene matches: 2. In germline, CDR1 is SGHDT, CDR2 YYEEEE. This CDR3 is built from 13 residues.

The V gene is TRBV5-6, the J gene TRBJ2-1; TRBD2 might be the D (6 bases). The germline CDR1 and CDR2 sequences are SGHDT and YYEEEE. The V and J ends lost 1 base and 6 bases respectively, with 14 bases between them. The CDR3 is 15 amino acids. The CDR3 spells CASSLLGGDSNEQFF. CDR3 DNA: TGTGCCAGCAGCTTGTTGGGTGGGGACTCCAATGAGCAGTTCTTC.

This rearrangement joins TRBV5-1 to TRBJ2-1; 13 bases map to TRBD2. CDR1 is SGHRS and CDR2 is YFSETQ in the germline V gene. V was pared by 4 bases and J by 1 base, with 11 bases of the junction left unmatched. CDR3 length: 19 amino acids. The CDR3 DNA reads TGCGCCAGCAGCCCACGGACTAGCGGGAGAGGAAGGTCCTACAATGAGCAGTTCTTC. This gives the protein CASSPRTSGRGRSYNEQFF.

The rearrangement links TRBV21-1 to TRBJ1-2. TRBV21-1 is given as a pseudogene. The CDR3 loop spans 13 amino acids. CDR3 coding DNA: TGTGCCAGCCGATGGGGGGGAACGTATGGCTACACCTTC. It codes for CASRWGGTYGYTF.

This chain links TRBV7-9 with TRBJ1-1, with D possibly matching TRBD1 (5 bases). From germline, CDR1 is SEHNR and CDR2 FQNEAQ (reference sequence). With 3 bases removed from V and 2 bases from J, the gap between germline ends came to 19 bases. CDR3 length equals 17 residues. CDR3: CASSFFLLRGVNTEAFF. CDR3 sequence (DNA): TGTGCCAGCAGCTTTTTCCTCCTGAGGGGAGTTAACACTGAAGCTTTCTTT.

This sequence joins TRBV7-9 and TRBJ2-1; 9 nucleotides line up with TRBD1. In germline, CDR1 is SEHNR, CDR2 FQNEAQ (reference sequence). The CDR3 is made up of 14 amino acids. Trimming removed 3 bases from V and 6 bases from J; junction bases left unmatched: 3. The DNA for the CDR3 is TGTGCCAGCAGCTTTGGGGGACAGGGCAATGAGCAGTTCTTC. Translation: CASSFGGQGNEQFF.

This rearrangement joins TRBV5-4 to TRBJ2-1; tentatively, D is TRBD2 (6 bases). Trimming cost V 0 bases and J 0 bases, with 7 bases left between them. The CDR3 is 15 amino acids. Per the germline V gene, CDR1 is SGHNT and CDR2 is YYREEE (reference sequence). The CDR3 DNA is TGTGCCAGCAGCTTGGTGGGGGGCTCCTACAATGAGCAGTTCTTC. Protein: CASSLVGGSYNEQFF.

The chain carries TRBV19 and TRBJ1-1; weak D call: TRBD1 (5 bases). Per germline, CDR1 LNHDA and CDR2 SQIVND (reference sequence). CDR3 length equals 15 residues. Trimming cost V 0 bases and J 1 base, with 9 bases left between them. CDR3 nucleotides: TGTGCCAGTAGTATAGATCAGGGTTGGAACACTGAAGCTTTCTTT. Its protein is CASSIDQGWNTEAFF.

This clone was detected many times. The V gene is TRBV6-5, the J gene TRBJ1-2; 7 bases are shared with TRBD1. Germline CDR1 MNHEY, CDR2 SVGAGI. V lost 2 bases and J lost 7; bases outside the gene matches: 7. This CDR3 is built from 14 residues. The CDR3: CASSYRGQGGGYTF. CDR3 nucleotide sequence: TGTGCCAGCAGTTACAGGGGGCAAGGGGGTGGCTACACCTTC.

CDR3 bases: TGTGCCAGCAGCTTAATAGCGGGAGGCTCCGAGCAGTACTTC. This codes for CASSLIAGGSEQYF. The rearrangement joins TRBV13 to TRBJ2-7, with 10 bases that match TRBD2. This CDR3 is 14 amino acids long. Germline lookup yields CDR1 PRHDT and CDR2 FYEKMQ (reference sequence). Losses at the gene ends were 2 bases for V and 6 bases for J; bases not matched to a gene: 4.

As for this clone: A far more abundant clone sits one base away, making this likely a read error. The chain uses TRBV30 and TRBJ2-5; TRBD2 matches at 8 bases. Germline CDR1 GTSNPN, CDR2 SVGIG (reference sequence). This CDR3 is 12 amino acids long. J lost 8 bases, V lost 3 bases, and 5 bases had no gene match. The CDR3 sequence: CAWSPGGDTQYF. The CDR3 region has the DNA TGTGCCTGGAGCCCCGGGGGGGATACCCAGTACTTC.

The rearrangement uses TRBV5-4 and TRBJ2-7; D is possibly TRBD2 (5 bases). CDR3 length: 14 residues. V gave up 0 bases and J gave up 5 bases, with 12 bases separating them. The germline CDR1 and CDR2 sequences are SGHNT and YYREEE (reference sequence). This CDR3 reads CASSLAGVHHEQYF. The CDR3 DNA follows: TGTGCCAGCAGCTTGGCCGGGGTTCACCACGAGCAGTACTTC. Supplemented by reference TRBV5-4 and TRBJ2-7, the full variable domain reads ETGVTQSPTHLIKTRGQQVTLRCSSQSGHNTVSWYQQALGQGPQFIFQYYREEENGRGNFPPRFSGLQFPNYSSELNVNALELDDSALYLCASSLAGVHHEQYFGPGTRLTVT.

The chain links TRBV7-3 to TRBJ2-2, with 8 bases lining up with TRBD1. CDR3 length equals 17 residues. J lost 1 base, V lost 4 bases, and 8 bases had no gene match. CDR1 SGHTA and CDR2 FQGTGA come from the germline V gene. The CDR3 DNA sequence: TGTGCCAGCAGCTCCGAACCGGGACAGGAGAACACCGGGGAGCTGTTTTTT. Translating gives CASSSEPGQENTGELFF.

This chain links TRBV7-3 with TRBJ2-6; possible D gene TRBD1, 5 bases. Trimming took 5 bases from V and 0 from J, leaving 8 bases between them. Germline V gives CDR1 SGHTA, CDR2 FQGTGA. There are 15 residues in the CDR3. As DNA, the CDR3 is TGTGCCAGCAGCGTCGACAGCTCTGGGGCCAACGTCCTGACTTTC. Translated: CASSVDSSGANVLTF.

The genes are TRBV2 and TRBJ1-5; D unclear. Germline V CDR1 and CDR2: SNHLY, FYNNEI. The CDR3 loop spans 14 amino acids. Deletions cut 6 bases from V and 1 base from J, with 10 bases between. CDR3 sequence (DNA): TGTGCCAGCAGCGGAGACATAAGCAATCAGCCCCAGCATTTT. Protein sequence: CASSGDISNQPQHF. The whole variable domain, filled in from reference TRBV2 and TRBJ1-5, reads EPEVTQTPSHQVTQMGQEVILRCVPISNHLYFYWYRQILGQKVEFLVSFYNNEISEKSEIFDDQFSVERPDGSNFTLKIRSTKLEDSAMYFCASSGDISNQPQHFGDGTRLSIL.

The chain recombines TRBV6-1 with TRBJ2-1, with D possibly matching TRBD2 (6 bases). This CDR3 spans 13 amino acids. CDR1 and CDR2 from the germline V gene are MNHNS and SASEGT. Trimming pared 5 bases from V and 7 bases from J, leaving 12 bases between. CDR3 residues: CASSPTGVNEQFF. The CDR3 bases are TGTGCCAGCAGTCCGACGGGAGTTAATGAGCAGTTCTTC.

The chain joins TRBV2 to TRBJ2-1, with TRBD2 as a possible D gene (6 bases). This CDR3 contains 16 residues. V lost 3 bases and J 7 bases, leaving 19 bases between the germline ends. The germline V gene has CDR1 SNHLY and CDR2 FYNNEI. The CDR3 loop is CASSDRAVWRANEQFF. In DNA, the CDR3 is TGTGCCAGCAGTGATAGGGCCGTCTGGAGGGCGAATGAGCAGTTCTTC.

The rearrangement joins TRBV2 to TRBJ1-2; D remains unclear. Trimming stripped 5 bases from V and 4 bases from J, with 17 bases between. The CDR3 is 15 amino acids. CDR1 and CDR2 from the germline V gene are SNHLY and FYNNEI. The CDR3 here is CASSHPVRAGYGYTF. CDR3 nucleotides: TGTGCCAGCAGTCACCCTGTTAGGGCGGGCTATGGCTACACCTTC.

CDR3: CASSPSRDRAYGYTF. Written as DNA, the CDR3 is TGTGCCAGCTCACCAAGCCGGGACAGGGCCTATGGCTACACCTTC. The chain joins TRBV18 to TRBJ1-2; 9 bases align to TRBD1. The germline V gene encodes CDR1 KGHSH and CDR2 LQKENI. CDR3 length equals 15 residues. The V and J ends lost 2 bases and 4 bases, in that order; junction bases with no gene match: 5.

As regards this clone: This may be a read error: a much more frequent sequence differs by one nucleotide. Other DNA sequences in the sample encode the same CDR3. CDR3 in amino acids: CASSPQGGNQPQHF. The CDR3, as DNA: TGTGCCAGCTCTCCTCAGGGAGGCAACCAGCCCCAGCATTTT. The chain has TRBV18 and TRBJ1-5, with TRBD1 as a possible D gene (5 bases). The CDR3 totals 14 residues. Germline V gives CDR1 KGHSH, CDR2 LQKENI.

This chain links TRBV7-8 with TRBJ2-7, with D possibly matching TRBD2 (6 bases). Trimming took 0 bases from V and 6 from J, leaving 12 bases between them. Germline V gives CDR1 SGHVS, CDR2 FQNEAQ. The CDR3 sequence is 14 residues long. The DNA for the CDR3 is TGTGCCAGCAGCTTAGCTCAGGTGGGGGGCGAGCAGTACTTC. Its protein product is CASSLAQVGGEQYF.

J is TRBJ1-1 and V is TRBV29-1; 8 bases fit TRBD1. Trimming cost V 3 bases and J 5 bases; bases outside gene matches: 5. CDR1 and CDR2 (germline): SQVTM, ANQGSEA. CDR3 length equals 13 residues. The CDR3 loop is CSVDTGGETEAFF. The CDR3 DNA reads as TGCAGCGTTGACACAGGGGGAGAAACTGAAGCTTTCTTT.

To note about this clone: A far larger clone is off by one base, so a read error is likely. The chain combines TRBV29-1 with TRBJ2-4; the D is unclear. The germline V gene has CDR1 SQVTM and CDR2 ANQGSEA. The CDR3 covers 12 residues. The DNA of the CDR3 is TGCAGCGCTGAAGTAGCCAAAAACATTCAGTACTTC. Its protein product is CSAEVAKNIQYF. Filled out from reference TRBV29-1 and TRBJ2-4, the complete variable domain reads SAVISQKPSRDICQRGTSLTIQCQVDSQVTMMFWYRQQPGQSLTLIATANQGSEATYESGFVIDKFPISRPNLTFSTLTVSNMSPEDSSIYLCSAEVAKNIQYFGAGTRLSVL.

In this sample, this clone turned up a few times. The chain carries TRBV11-2 and TRBJ1-2, with D maybe TRBD1 (6 bases). Deletions cut 5 bases from V and 4 bases from J, with 11 bases between. The V gene's germline CDR1 is SGHAT and CDR2 FQNNGV. The CDR3 is made up of 13 amino acids. The CDR3 spells CASSQGTTYGYTF. Here the CDR3 DNA reads TGTGCCAGCAGCCAGGGGACAACCTATGGCTACACCTTC.

In regard to this clone: A read error is likely here: a far larger clone is one base away. The DNA for the CDR3 is TGTGCCTGGAACACGGGGACGCTTTACGAGCAGTACTTC. This gives the protein CAWNTGTLYEQYF. V is TRBV30 and J is TRBJ2-7; possibly TRBD1 or TRBD2 for D (5 bases each). The ends were cut back, 4 bases at V and 4 bases at J, with 14 bases in the middle. Germline CDR1 GTSNPN, CDR2 SVGIG (reference sequence). The CDR3 is made up of 13 amino acids.